Following are 25 T cell receptor beta chains from one sample sequenced in a study of blood T cell repertoires in COVID-19. The repertoire was sequenced with immunoSEQ multiplex PCR; TCRdb's copy has only in-frame clones and lacks some. Of around 200,000 clones in the sample, around nine tenths were seen once. Sequencing was performed on peripheral blood. The receptors stem from a man in his thirties or forties with acute or convalescent COVID-19.

V usage is TRBV20-1 and J usage is TRBJ1-1; D not resolved. Looked up from germline, CDR1 is DFQATT and CDR2 is SNEGSKA (reference sequence). V lost 3 bases to trimming and J lost 5 bases, with 7 bases between them. This CDR3 is 11 amino acids long. CDR3 bases: TGCAGTGCTAGCTACCTTACTGAAGCTTTCTTT. Amino acid sequence: CSASYLTEAFF.

The rearrangement links TRBV5-1 to TRBJ2-1; no reliable D call. The CDR3 consists of 18 residues. V shed 4 bases and J shed 4 bases, with 24 bases lying between them. The germline CDR1 and CDR2 sequences are SGHRS and YFSETQ. The CDR3 region is CASSPRGQPAAPYNEQFF. DNA of the CDR3: TGCGCCAGCAGCCCCCGCGGCCAACCCGCGGCTCCTTACAATGAGCAGTTCTTC.

On this clone: The same CDR3 is also encoded by other DNA sequences in this sample. The CDR3 region is CASSRTGDNSPLHF. In DNA, the CDR3 is TGTGCCAGCAGTCGTACGGGGGATAATTCACCCCTCCACTTT. The rearrangement uses TRBV9 and TRBJ1-6; D might be TRBD1 (5 bases). The CDR3 runs to 14 residues. Looked up from germline, CDR1 is SGDLS and CDR2 is YYNGEE. The ends were cut back, 5 bases at V and 5 bases at J, with 11 bases in the middle.

V and J are TRBV4-1 and TRBJ1-5; D is possibly TRBD1 (5 bases). Germline V gives CDR1 MGHRA, CDR2 YSYEKL. The CDR3 extends over 14 amino acids. Deletions cut 8 bases from V and 3 bases from J, with 14 bases between. The CDR3: CASGGGPYNQPQHF. As DNA, the CDR3 is TGCGCCAGCGGCGGGGGACCTTACAATCAGCCCCAGCATTTT.

The genes are TRBV5-6 and TRBJ2-5, with a possible D match to TRBD2 (5 bases). Germline loops: CDR1 SGHDT, CDR2 YYEEEE. The CDR3 runs to 13 residues. V was clipped by 4 bases and J by 5 bases, with 12 bases between them. DNA of the CDR3: TGTGCCAGCAGCCGTGGGAGTGTCGAGACCCAGTACTTC. Residues: CASSRGSVETQYF.

This clone was detected once. The chain uses TRBV28 and TRBJ1-1, with 12 positions matching TRBD1. The trim removed 6 bases at V and 1 base at J, leaving 9 bases unmatched. The germline CDR1 and CDR2 sequences are MDHEN and SYDVKM. The CDR3 runs to 17 residues. CDR3 bases: TGTGCCAGCAGAGGGGGATCGGGACAGGGGGCGAACACTGAAGCTTTCTTT. This translates into CASRGGSGQGANTEAFF.

This chain joins TRBV6-1 and TRBJ1-1, with TRBD1 matching over 9 bases. The J segment lost 1 base and the V segment lost 3 bases, leaving 15 bases of the junction unmatched. CDR1 and CDR2 (germline): MNHNS, SASEGT. The CDR3 length is 19 residues. The CDR3 reads CASSETGTGFPPTNTEAFF. Here the CDR3 DNA reads TGTGCCAGCAGTGAGACCGGGACAGGGTTTCCCCCCACGAACACTGAAGCTTTCTTT.

CDR3 DNA: TGTGCCAGCAGTTTGGAGGGAGCCGGGGAGCTGTTTTTT. Translating it yields CASSLEGAGELFF. The rearrangement links TRBV11-3 to TRBJ2-2; tentatively, D is TRBD2 (6 bases). CDR3 length: 13 residues. Germline loops: CDR1 SGHNT, CDR2 YENEEA. The V end lost 6 bases, the J end lost 6 bases, and 11 bases lay between the germline ends. Drawing the rest from reference TRBV11-3 and TRBJ2-2, the complete variable domain is EAGVVQSPRYKIIEKKQPVAFWCNPISGHNTLYWYLQNLGQGPELLIRYENEEAVDDSQLPKDRFSAERLKGVDSTLKIQPAELGDSAVYLCASSLEGAGELFFGEGSRLTVL.

This sequence joins TRBV27 and TRBJ2-7; 7 bases fit TRBD1. Germline CDR1 is MNHEY and CDR2 is SMNVEV (reference sequence). This CDR3 is 17 amino acids long. CDR3 protein: CAKLRRKVEGARYEQYF. In nucleotides, the CDR3 is TGTGCGAAATTACGGCGGAAGGTAGAGGGGGCGCGGTACGAGCAGTACTTC.

Only one count was recorded for this clone. The V gene is TRBV6-5, the J gene TRBJ2-3; the D is unclear. Germline CDR1 reads MNHEY; CDR2 reads SVGAGI. Trimming shortened V by 2 bases and J by 4 bases, and 10 bases separated the two germline ends. The CDR3 loop spans 14 amino acids. The CDR3 DNA reads as TGTGCCAGCAGTTACGAGAAGCTGGCAGATACGCAGTATTTT. Translated, it gives CASSYEKLADTQYF.

The V gene is TRBV4-2, the J gene TRBJ2-2; 9 bases align to TRBD1. This CDR3 region has 16 residues. Germline V gene lookup returns CDR1 LGHNA and CDR2 YNFKEQ. The ends lost 4 bases at V and 5 bases at J; junction bases unmatched: 8. This CDR3 is CASSPKAGQGTGELFF. CDR3 DNA: TGTGCCAGCAGCCCCAAGGCGGGACAGGGTACCGGGGAGCTGTTTTTT.

The chain links TRBV27 to TRBJ1-2, with 9 bases matching TRBD1. The junction had 9 bases not matched to a gene; V was cut back by 3 bases and J by 1 base. CDR1 and CDR2 (germline): MNHEY, SMNVEV (reference sequence). The CDR3 runs to 17 residues. CDR3 region: CASSFTGGALNNYGYTF. The CDR3 DNA is TGTGCCAGCAGTTTTACAGGGGGCGCGTTGAATAACTATGGCTACACCTTC.

The genes are TRBV9 and TRBJ2-7; D might be TRBD2 (6 bases). CDR1 is SGDLS, CDR2 YYNGEE, per germline. V dropped 2 bases and J dropped 2 bases, with 14 bases sitting between them. The CDR3 has 15 residues. This CDR3 reads CASSVGGSGTYEQYF. Written as DNA, the CDR3 is TGTGCCAGCAGCGTGGGAGGATCCGGCACCTACGAGCAGTACTTC.

The genes are TRBV15 and TRBJ1-1; D gene ambiguous. Germline assignment: CDR1 LNHNV and CDR2 YYDKDF (reference sequence). Trimming took 3 bases from V and 5 from J, leaving 4 bases between them. The CDR3 contains 11 residues. The CDR3 sequence is CATSSRTEAFF. The CDR3 DNA sequence: TGTGCCACCAGCAGTCGTACTGAAGCTTTCTTT. Drawing the rest from reference TRBV15 and TRBJ1-1, the complete variable domain is DAMVIQNPRYQVTQFGKPVTLSCSQTLNHNVMYWYQQKSSQAPKLLFHYYDKDFNNEADTPDNFQSRRPNTSFCFLDIRSPGLGDTAMYLCATSSRTEAFFGQGTRLTVV.

The rearrangement links TRBV27 to TRBJ1-3; unclear D gene. Germline V gene lookup returns CDR1 MNHEY and CDR2 SMNVEV (reference sequence). V lost 4 bases, J lost 0 bases, and 10 bases lay in between. This CDR3 region has 15 residues. The CDR3 coding sequence is TGTGCCAGCAGTTCAATTGGAGCCTCTGGAAACACCATATATTTT. This translates into CASSSIGASGNTIYF.

The CDR3 spells CASRRTSGRPGELFF. In nucleotides, the CDR3 is TGTGCCAGCAGGCGGACTAGCGGGAGACCCGGGGAGCTGTTTTTT. The chain is built from TRBV27 and TRBJ2-2; 13 nucleotides line up with TRBD2. The germline V gene has CDR1 MNHEY and CDR2 SMNVEV (reference sequence). The CDR3 is 15 residues long. V dropped 6 bases and J dropped 6; count of bases not matched to a gene: 4.

The rearrangement joins TRBV6-5 to TRBJ1-2, with D uncertain. Trimming pared 2 bases from V and 5 bases from J, leaving 15 bases between. This CDR3 is 15 amino acids long. CDR1 is MNHEY and CDR2 is SVGAGI in the germline V gene. CDR3 bases: TGTGCCAGCAGTTACATTGAGGGAACGGGGTATGGCTACACCTTC. It encodes CASSYIEGTGYGYTF.

The rearrangement joins TRBV28 to TRBJ1-5, with 8 positions matching TRBD1. Per germline, CDR1 MDHEN and CDR2 SYDVKM. V dropped 6 bases and J dropped 11; count of bases not matched to a gene: 15. CDR3 length: 15 amino acids. This CDR3 reads CASSNTGTGLGSQHF. CDR3 nucleotide sequence: TGTGCCAGCAGCAATACCGGGACAGGACTTGGGTCCCAGCATTTT. The complete variable domain, with remaining parts taken from reference TRBV28 and TRBJ1-5, reads DVKVTQSSRYLVKRTGEKVFLECVQDMDHENMFWYRQDPGLGLRLIYFSYDVKMKEKGDIPEGYSVSREKKERFSLILESASTNQTSMYLCASSNTGTGLGSQHFGDGTRLSIL.

The rearrangement joins TRBV18 to TRBJ1-2; no clear D gene. Germline-derived CDR1 and CDR2 are KGHSH and LQKENI. Trimming left V 2 bases short and J 6 bases short, with 19 bases between. The CDR3 length is 16 residues. The DNA of the CDR3 is TGTGCCAGCTCACCAACGGATGTCCGGGTCGGCCATGGCTACACCTTC. It encodes CASSPTDVRVGHGYTF. The full variable domain, its missing parts supplied by reference TRBV18 and TRBJ1-2, is NAGVMQNPRHLVRRRGQEARLRCSPMKGHSHVYWYRQLPEEGLKFMVYLQKENIIDESGMPKERFSAEFPKEGPSILRIQQVVRGDSAAYFCASSPTDVRVGHGYTFGSGTRLTVV.

V and J are TRBV11-1 and TRBJ2-1, with D unresolved. V dropped 2 bases and J dropped 9 bases, with 20 bases sitting between them. From germline, CDR1 is SGHAT and CDR2 FQDESV (reference sequence). The CDR3 consists of 16 residues. Here the CDR3 DNA reads TGTGCCAGCAGCTTACTGAGCCATTATAAAGTCGGTGAGCAGTTCTTC. Translated: CASSLLSHYKVGEQFF.

V usage is TRBV29-1 and J usage is TRBJ2-5; TRBD1 matches at 7 bases. Germline V gene data show CDR1 as SQVTM and CDR2 as ANQGSEA. The CDR3 runs to 15 residues. J was trimmed by 2 bases and V by 7 bases; bases with no gene match: 13. The chain's CDR3 is CSAASTGDIQETQYF. The CDR3 DNA reads as TGCAGCGCAGCATCCACAGGGGACATACAAGAGACCCAGTACTTC.

This clone was picked up a small number of times. V gene TRBV2 combines with J gene TRBJ2-7; 8 bases align to TRBD2. The CDR3 runs 16 residues. Germline loops: CDR1 SNHLY, CDR2 FYNNEI. Germline trimming cut 6 bases from V and 5 bases from J; bases unmatched to any gene: 15. CDR3 nucleotide sequence: TGTGCCAGCAGAAATCCCCTTTCGTCAGCGGGGGACGAGCAGTACTTC. As protein: CASRNPLSSAGDEQYF.

This chain links TRBV12-3 or TRBV12-4 with TRBJ2-2, with D possibly being TRBD2 (5 bases). The ends were cut back, 3 bases at V and 7 bases at J, with 9 bases in the middle. The CDR3 totals 13 residues. The CDR3 region has the DNA TGTGCCAGCAGTTTTCTGAGCGGCGGGGAGCTGTTTTTT. It yields the protein CASSFLSGGELFF.

The rearrangement uses TRBV28 and TRBJ1-1; D unresolved. CDR1 and CDR2 from the germline V gene are MDHEN and SYDVKM. The CDR3 is made up of 15 amino acids. Trimming removed 2 bases at V and 2 bases at J, with 12 bases between. CDR3 loop: CASSLARAPNTEAFF. In DNA, the CDR3 is TGTGCCAGCAGTTTAGCCCGAGCCCCTAACACTGAAGCTTTCTTT.

The V gene is TRBV3-1 (or the pseudogene TRBV3-2), the J gene TRBJ2-7; 9 bases agree with TRBD2. The V gene's germline CDR1 is LGHDT and CDR2 YNNKEL (reference sequence). CDR3 length equals 18 residues. J lost 7 bases, V lost 2 bases, and 18 bases had no gene match. The CDR3 nucleotides read TGTGCCAGCAGCCAATTCGGGACTAGCTACGTGGGCTCAGGGGAGCAGTACTTC. It specifies CASSQFGTSYVGSGEQYF.